This TCR beta chain was recovered during a study of post-analysis software for immune sequencing data. Turning to the study itself: Relapsing-remitting, secondary progressive and progressive-relapsing forms of multiple sclerosis all featured among disease courses. Overall study findings and caveats: Patients had higher frequencies than controls of roughly five TRBV segments, including TRBV5-6, TRBV5-1 and TRBV20-1. Multiple sclerosis patients showed significantly lower normalized Chao1 diversity than controls did.

CDR1 and CDR2 from the germline V gene are MNHEY and SVGAGI. The ends were cut back, 2 bases at V and 1 base at J, with 6 bases in the middle. This CDR3 is 14 amino acids long. As for this clonotype: The antigen remains undetermined.

Unique molecular identifiers had been added to the TCR beta cDNA libraries. About 500,000 cDNA molecules were obtained per 1 to 10 million input T cells. TCRdb analysed the PCR reads with MiXCR anew, one entry per CDR3 protein. Among about 500,000 distinct CDR3 sequences listed, 45% were seen once. Specimen: blood. The rearrangement uses TRBV6-5 and TRBJ1-5; D is unresolved. The sequence came from a girl between 5 and 17 years old with multiple sclerosis. CDR3 sequence: CASSYLGSNQPQHF. The CDR3 DNA reads as TGTGCCAGCAGTTACCTTGGCAGCAATCAGCCCCAGCATTTT.